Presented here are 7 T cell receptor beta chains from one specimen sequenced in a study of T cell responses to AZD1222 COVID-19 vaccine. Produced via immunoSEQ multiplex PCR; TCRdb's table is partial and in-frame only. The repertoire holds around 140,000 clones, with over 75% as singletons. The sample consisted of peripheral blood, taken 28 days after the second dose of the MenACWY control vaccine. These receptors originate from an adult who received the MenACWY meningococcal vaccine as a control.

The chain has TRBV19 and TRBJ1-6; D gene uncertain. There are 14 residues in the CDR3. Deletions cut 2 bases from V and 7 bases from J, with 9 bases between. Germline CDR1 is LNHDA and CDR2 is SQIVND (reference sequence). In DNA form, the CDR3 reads TGTGCCAGTAGTATAAGACGAGGGAATTCACCCCTCCACTTT. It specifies CASSIRRGNSPLHF. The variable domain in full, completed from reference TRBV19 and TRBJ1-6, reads DGGITQSPKYLFRKEGQNVTLSCEQNLNHDAMYWYRQDPGQGLRLIYYSQIVNDFQKGDIAEGYSVSREKKESFPLTVTSAQKNPTAFYLCASSIRRGNSPLHFGNGTRLTVT.

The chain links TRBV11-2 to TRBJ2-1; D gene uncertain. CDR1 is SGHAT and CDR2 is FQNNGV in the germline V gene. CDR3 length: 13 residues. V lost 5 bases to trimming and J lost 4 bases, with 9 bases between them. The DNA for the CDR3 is TGTGCCAGCAGCCAAGGCGATTACAATGAGCAGTTCTTC. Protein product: CASSQGDYNEQFF.

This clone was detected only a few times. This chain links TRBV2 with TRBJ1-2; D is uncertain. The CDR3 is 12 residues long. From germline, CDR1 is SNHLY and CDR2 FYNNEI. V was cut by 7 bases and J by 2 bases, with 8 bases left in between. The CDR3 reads CASKATNYGYTF. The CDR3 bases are TGTGCCAGCAAGGCAACAAACTATGGCTACACCTTC.

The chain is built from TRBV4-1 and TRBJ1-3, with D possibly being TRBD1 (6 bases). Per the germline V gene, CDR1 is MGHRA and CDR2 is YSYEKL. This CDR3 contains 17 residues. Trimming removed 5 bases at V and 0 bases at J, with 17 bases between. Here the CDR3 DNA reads TGCGCCAGCAGCACTCTCATCGGACAGACCTCTGGAAACACCATATATTTT. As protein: CASSTLIGQTSGNTIYF.

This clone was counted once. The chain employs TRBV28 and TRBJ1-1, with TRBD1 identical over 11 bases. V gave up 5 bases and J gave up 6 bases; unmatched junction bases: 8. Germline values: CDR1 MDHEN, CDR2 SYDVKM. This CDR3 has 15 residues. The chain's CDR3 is CASSPWGQGVPEAFF. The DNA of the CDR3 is TGTGCCAGCAGTCCCTGGGGACAGGGGGTACCTGAAGCTTTCTTT.

Here the CDR3 reads CASSTGDRGLGQPQHF. The CDR3 region has the DNA TGTGCCAGCAGCACTGGGGACAGGGGGCTAGGACAGCCCCAGCATTTT. The chain has TRBV28 and TRBJ1-5; TRBD1 matches at 12 bases. Germline V gene sequence: CDR1 MDHEN, CDR2 SYDVKM. The CDR3 is 16 residues long. V dropped 6 bases and J dropped 7; count of bases not matched to a gene: 10. Full variable domain (outside the CDR3, taken from reference TRBV28 and TRBJ1-5): DVKVTQSSRYLVKRTGEKVFLECVQDMDHENMFWYRQDPGLGLRLIYFSYDVKMKEKGDIPEGYSVSREKKERFSLILESASTNQTSMYLCASSTGDRGLGQPQHFGDGTRLSIL.

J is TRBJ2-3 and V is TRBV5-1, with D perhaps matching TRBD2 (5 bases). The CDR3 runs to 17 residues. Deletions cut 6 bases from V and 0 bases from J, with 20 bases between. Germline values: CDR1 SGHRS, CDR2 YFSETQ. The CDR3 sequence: CASTFGTGITSTDTQYF. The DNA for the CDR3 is TGCGCCAGCACCTTTGGTACGGGGATAACTAGCACAGATACGCAGTATTTT.